This T cell receptor beta chain was identified during a study of blood T cell repertoires in COVID-19. Authors' processing steps: Amplification with reference gene primers provided the estimates of nucleated cell counts. TCRdb keeps only in-frame clones here, not all; method: immunoSEQ multiplex PCR. The DNA was the basis for D and trimming; V, J and clone size are from that table. The table records about 150,000 clones, 84% of them present only once. Participants were aged about 18 to 100 years from roughly 26 US areas. Participants reported their clinical history, and cohort assignment relied on those reports. A PCR-confirmed or clinician-diagnosed COVID-19 case had contacted exposed participants within 2 weeks of entry. This clone was detected only a few times. Sequenced: PBMCs or T cells enriched from blood (not recorded which). The TCR originated in a woman aged 50 to 60 who had been exposed to COVID-19.

The CDR3 DNA reads as TGCGCCAGCAGCCCGGAATCGGAGCAAGAGACCCAGTACTTC. Encoded protein: CASSPESEQETQYF. The J gene is TRBJ2-5, the V gene TRBV4-1, with no clear D. The CDR3 totals 14 residues. V lost 4 bases and J 2 bases, leaving 11 bases between the germline ends. Germline CDR1 is MGHRA and CDR2 is YSYEKL.